This T cell receptor (beta chain) was captured by sequencing in a study of monozygotic twins with cystic fibrosis. Broader study findings: In 13 of 16 pairs, V gene usage was closest to the co-twin's.

Comment on this clone: Its specificity is unknown.

The table came from immunoSEQ multiplex PCR; TCRdb's copy has only in-frame clones and leaves some out. Here the sample spans approximately 36,000 clones, about 89% being singletons. This CDR3 is built from 15 residues. Per germline, CDR1 SEHNR and CDR2 FQNEAQ (reference sequence). Deletions cut 5 bases from V and 0 bases from J, with 11 bases between. The TCR was taken from a boy aged 2 to 10 with cystic fibrosis. The rearrangement uses TRBV7-9 and TRBJ1-5; D call uncertain. The specimen was blood. The CDR3 coding sequence is TGTGCCAGCAGCCTCAGCGGTGATAGCAATCAGCCCCAGCATTTT. It encodes CASSLSGDSNQPQHF.